Presented here are 25 T cell receptor beta chains from one specimen sequenced in a study of T cells in Graves' hyperthyroidism and ophthalmopathy. Authors of the study amplified TCR beta CDR3 regions from RNA transcripts. Primed by the HTBI set, a first-round RT-PCR was run on the TCR CDR3. TCRdb used MiXCR to reprocess the multiplex PCR reads, holding one entry per CDR3 protein. The sample yields 300,000 to 450,000 distinct CDR3 sequences, about 25% seen once. Sequences were obtained from blood. These receptors were obtained from a man aged 50-60 years with Graves' hyperthyroidism.

The V call is TRBV2, the J call TRBJ1-1; D uncertain. This CDR3 is 15 amino acids long. The germline CDR1 and CDR2 sequences are SNHLY and FYNNEI. V was cut by 4 bases and J by 0 bases, with 12 bases left in between. The CDR3 protein is CASSGGDYMNTEAFF. The CDR3 coding sequence is TGTGCCAGCAGTGGAGGCGACTACATGAACACTGAAGCTTTCTTT.

CDR3 nucleotide sequence: TGTGCCACCAGTGATCCCCTTGAGGGACAGGAGTACAATGAGCAGTTCTTC. Amino acids: CATSDPLEGQEYNEQFF. The chain carries TRBV24-1 and TRBJ2-1; 8 bases are a match to TRBD1. The V gene end was trimmed by 3 bases and the J gene end by 4 bases; junction bases not matched to a gene: 10. Germline lookup yields CDR1 KGHDR and CDR2 SFDVKD. The CDR3 is made up of 17 amino acids.

This clonotype was picked up a small number of times. This CDR3 is CASSVAGGTSPLHF. DNA of the CDR3: TGTGCCAGCAGTGTGGCCGGGGGGACGTCACCCCTCCACTTT. The V gene is TRBV6-1, the J gene TRBJ1-6, with D tentatively TRBD1 (5 bases). This CDR3 has 14 residues. Germline values: CDR1 MNHNS, CDR2 SASEGT. Deletions cut 4 bases from V and 10 bases from J, with 14 bases between.

This clonotype was seen ten or more times. The J gene is TRBJ2-3, the V gene TRBV3-1; perhaps D is TRBD1 or TRBD2 (5 bases each). V lost 4 bases, J lost 0 bases, and 14 bases lay in between. CDR3 size: 16 residues. Germline values: CDR1 LGHDT, CDR2 YNNKEL (reference sequence). The CDR3 region has the DNA TGTGCCAGCAGCCGAATCCCGGGGACGAGCACAGATACGCAGTATTTT. Amino acid sequence: CASSRIPGTSTDTQYF.

This clonotype has a count of ten or more. J is TRBJ1-5 and V is TRBV12-3 or TRBV12-4, with D uncertain. V was pared by 6 bases and J by 9 bases, with 12 bases between. The CDR3 is made up of 12 amino acids. The CDR3 sequence: CASRKEEGPQHF. In nucleotides, the CDR3 is TGTGCCAGCAGGAAAGAAGAGGGGCCCCAGCATTTT.

The chain combines TRBV7-9 with TRBJ2-3; D remains unclear. Germline lookup yields CDR1 SEHNR and CDR2 FQNEAQ (reference sequence). Trimming stripped 3 bases from V and 1 base from J, with 17 bases between. The CDR3 extends over 17 amino acids. The CDR3 sequence: CASSLFGVTTGTDTQYF. The CDR3 DNA follows: TGTGCCAGCAGCTTGTTTGGGGTGACGACGGGCACAGATACGCAGTATTTT.

This chain connects TRBV2 to TRBJ2-5, with TRBD2 matching 7 bases. CDR3 length: 13 amino acids. From germline, CDR1 is SNHLY and CDR2 FYNNEI. Trimming at V came to 6 bases and at J to 6 bases, leaving 7 bases not matched to a gene. CDR3 loop: CASRERLAQTQYF. CDR3 sequence (DNA): TGTGCCAGCAGAGAAAGACTAGCCCAGACCCAGTACTTC. The whole variable domain, remainder taken from reference TRBV2 and TRBJ2-5, is EPEVTQTPSHQVTQMGQEVILRCVPISNHLYFYWYRQILGQKVEFLVSFYNNEISEKSEIFDDQFSVERPDGSNFTLKIRSTKLEDSAMYFCASRERLAQTQYFGPGTRLLVL.

The chain recombines TRBV11-3 with TRBJ2-5; D assignment may be TRBD1 or TRBD2 (6 bases each). V gave up 3 bases and J gave up 2 bases, with 13 bases separating them. The CDR3 runs to 15 residues. Germline V gene lookup returns CDR1 SGHNT and CDR2 YENEEA. The CDR3 sequence is CASSFGGTKQETQYF. CDR3 bases: TGTGCCAGCAGCTTCGGAGGGACAAAACAAGAGACCCAGTACTTC.

This clonotype was seen many times. The genes are TRBV7-2 and TRBJ2-7, with 8 bases aligning to TRBD2. The germline V gene encodes CDR1 SGHTA and CDR2 FQGNSA. The CDR3 runs to 13 residues. Trimming at V came to 1 base and at J to 7 bases, leaving 3 bases not matched to a gene. The chain's CDR3 is CASSLGSGGEQYF. In nucleotides, the CDR3 is TGTGCCAGCAGCTTAGGGTCGGGAGGGGAGCAGTACTTC.

The V call is TRBV18, the J call TRBJ2-1, with TRBD2 identical over 9 bases. The CDR3 covers 16 residues. After removal of 0 bases from V and 8 bases from J, the junction contained 8 bases not matched to a gene. Germline V gene sequence: CDR1 KGHSH, CDR2 LQKENI. CDR3 region: CASSPPVQRGVHEQFF. The DNA for the CDR3 is TGTGCCAGCTCACCACCGGTCCAGCGGGGGGTCCATGAGCAGTTCTTC.

This clonotype was seen repeatedly, ten times or more. V gene TRBV10-3 combines with J gene TRBJ1-1; TRBD1 is a possible D gene (5 bases). The CDR3 sequence is 11 residues long. V was shortened by 11 bases and J by 8 bases, with 15 bases between the two germline ends. Per germline, CDR1 ENHRY and CDR2 SYGVKD. CDR3 sequence (DNA): TGTGCCCTCTCTTGGAGGGGAGAAGCTTTCTTT. Translated: CALSWRGEAFF.

J is TRBJ2-5 and V is TRBV7-9; D unclear. The germline V and J ends were trimmed by 5 bases and 7 bases, with 17 bases remaining between them. The CDR3 is 14 residues long. Germline CDR1 and CDR2: SEHNR and FQNEAQ (reference sequence). CDR3 residues: CASSPSLLPGTQYF. CDR3 bases: TGTGCCAGCAGCCCATCCCTTCTCCCTGGGACCCAGTACTTC. The variable domain in full, completed from reference TRBV7-9 and TRBJ2-5, reads DTGVSQNPRHKITKRGQNVTFRCDPISEHNRLYWYRQTLGQGPEFLTYFQNEAQLEKSRLLSDRFSAERPKGSFSTLEIQRTEQGDSAMYLCASSPSLLPGTQYFGPGTRLLVL.

This clonotype was seen at least ten times. V is TRBV7-2 and J is TRBJ2-5; D remains ambiguous. The germline V and J ends were trimmed by 1 base and 4 bases, with 7 bases remaining between them. Germline V CDR1 and CDR2: SGHTA, FQGNSA. CDR3 length: 13 amino acids. The CDR3 DNA sequence: TGTGCCAGCAGCTTAGGGCCGCTAGAGACCCAGTACTTC. Protein product: CASSLGPLETQYF.

This clonotype was seen more than once but under ten times. The J gene is TRBJ1-5, the V gene TRBV28; no reliable D call. V shed 4 bases and J shed 1 base, with 11 bases lying between them. Germline CDR1 and CDR2: MDHEN and SYDVKM. This CDR3 comprises 15 residues. The CDR3 reads CASSSLTPSNQPQHF. In DNA, the CDR3 is TGTGCCAGCAGTTCTTTGACCCCCAGCAATCAGCCCCAGCATTTT. The variable domain in full, with the rest retrieved from reference TRBV28 and TRBJ1-5, is DVKVTQSSRYLVKRTGEKVFLECVQDMDHENMFWYRQDPGLGLRLIYFSYDVKMKEKGDIPEGYSVSREKKERFSLILESASTNQTSMYLCASSSLTPSNQPQHFGDGTRLSIL.

The chain links TRBV25-1 to TRBJ2-7; 10 bases match TRBD1. Germline V lookup: CDR1 MGHDK, CDR2 SYGVNS. With 5 bases clipped from V and 3 bases from J, the junction kept 10 bases outside the gene matches. CDR3 length: 16 residues. The CDR3 sequence: CASSSPGTGVDYEQYF. The CDR3 region has the DNA TGTGCCAGCAGTTCTCCCGGGACAGGGGTTGACTACGAGCAGTACTTC.

This clonotype was observed at least ten times. The chain is built from TRBV5-1 and TRBJ2-1; 8 nucleotides agree with TRBD2. V dropped 1 base and J dropped 0; count of bases not matched to a gene: 6. Germline CDR1 reads SGHRS; CDR2 reads YFSETQ. The length of the CDR3 is 17 residues. CDR3 protein: CASSLRTSGSSYNEQFF. The CDR3 DNA is TGCGCCAGCAGCTTGCGAACGAGCGGGAGCTCCTACAATGAGCAGTTCTTC.

The CDR3 protein is CASSRDQLPLEQYF. The CDR3 coding sequence is TGTGCCAGTAGTAGAGACCAACTCCCCCTCGAGCAGTACTTC. The rearrangement uses TRBV19 and TRBJ2-7; D not certain. The CDR3 is 14 residues long. V lost 4 bases and J 6 bases, leaving 16 bases between the germline ends. CDR1 and CDR2 (germline): LNHDA, SQIVND (reference sequence).

This clonotype was seen a few times. The chain recombines TRBV25-1 with TRBJ2-7; the D is unclear. Germline V CDR1 and CDR2: MGHDK, SYGVNS. The CDR3 runs to 13 residues. With 7 bases removed from V and 6 bases from J, the gap between germline ends came to 16 bases. The CDR3 reads CASMAAPYGEQYF. Here the CDR3 DNA reads TGTGCCAGCATGGCTGCACCTTATGGCGAGCAGTACTTC.

Ten or more counts support this clonotype. The rearrangement links TRBV6-1 to TRBJ1-4; maybe TRBD1 (5 bases). The length of the CDR3 is 14 residues. Trimming stripped 2 bases from V and 8 bases from J, with 12 bases between. The V gene's germline CDR1 is MNHNS and CDR2 SASEGT. The chain's CDR3 is CASSERQGSEKLFF. CDR3 in DNA: TGTGCCAGCAGTGAAAGGCAGGGTTCCGAAAAACTGTTTTTT.

This clonotype was observed at least ten times. CDR3 coding DNA: TGTGCCAGCAGCTTACAGGGCGGCTCCTACGAGCAGTACTTC. Translating gives CASSLQGGSYEQYF. The chain carries TRBV7-9 and TRBJ2-7, with D perhaps TRBD1 (5 bases). CDR3 length: 14 amino acids. The V gene's germline CDR1 is SEHNR and CDR2 FQNEAQ (reference sequence). Trimming pared 2 bases from V and 0 bases from J, leaving 8 bases between.

This clonotype was seen only a few times. The J gene is TRBJ1-3, the V gene TRBV6-1; D gene ambiguous. The CDR3 runs to 15 residues. The ends were cut back, 2 bases at V and 4 bases at J, with 12 bases in the middle. Germline V gene sequence: CDR1 MNHNS, CDR2 SASEGT. DNA for the CDR3: TGTGCCAGCAGTGAAATCTGGGCAGACGGAAACACCATATATTTT. Protein product: CASSEIWADGNTIYF.

This rearrangement joins TRBV7-8 to TRBJ2-7; 8 bases are shared with TRBD2. Germline CDR1 SGHVS, CDR2 FQNEAQ. Unmatched junction bases numbered 13, after V lost 4 bases and J lost 5 bases. The CDR3 covers 16 residues. This chain's CDR3 is CASSSRFSGSTHEQYF. CDR3 in DNA: TGTGCCAGCAGCTCTCGCTTCAGCGGGAGTACCCACGAGCAGTACTTC.

This clonotype was counted at least ten times. This sequence joins TRBV2 and TRBJ2-1; 14 nucleotides match TRBD2. V dropped 8 bases and J dropped 6; count of bases not matched to a gene: 3. The CDR3 is 14 residues long. Germline V gene data show CDR1 as SNHLY and CDR2 as FYNNEI. CDR3 coding DNA: TGTGCCAGCCCCGGGACTAGCGGGAGCAATGAGCAGTTCTTC. Amino acids: CASPGTSGSNEQFF.

As concerns this clonotype: Because the CDR3's place on the DNA is in doubt, the DNA is left out and the CDR3 is given as listed by TCRdb. The chain combines TRBV7-2 with TRBJ2-7; whether TRBD2, the table's D call, matches the DNA was not checked. Germline V gene sequence: CDR1 SGHTA, CDR2 FQGNSA. From its first to its last residue, the CDR3 has 21 amino acids. CDR3 in amino acids: CASSFYICSASRGSGEYEQYF.

Only a few counts were recorded for this clonotype. The chain couples TRBV6-1 to TRBJ2-1, with 11 bases lining up with TRBD2. The CDR3 runs 15 residues. Per the germline V gene, CDR1 is MNHNS and CDR2 is SASEGT. With V trimmed by 5 bases and J by 4 bases, 4 bases remained unmatched. The CDR3 here is CASSPRLAGYNEQFF. For the CDR3, the DNA is TGTGCCAGCAGTCCCAGACTAGCGGGATACAATGAGCAGTTCTTC.